This TCR beta chain was obtained from a study of shared clonotypes between healthy human individuals. The ends were cut back, 3 bases at V and 6 bases at J, with 6 bases in the middle. In germline, CDR1 is SGHRS, CDR2 YFSETQ. CDR3 size: 11 residues. The table lists this clone with a few counts. Deep-level assay runs were performed. Data came from immunoSEQ multiplex PCR; TCRdb stores just in-frame clones and leaves some out. Of millions of clones in the sample, 85% to 95% were seen once. The receptor was derived from a man younger than 35 in good health. Sequenced sample: naive CD4+ T cells sorted from blood. The sample's subset: CD45RA+ positively selected. This chain joins TRBV5-1 and TRBJ1-1; D possibly corresponds to TRBD1 (5 bases). The CDR3 DNA reads as TGCGCCAGCAGCTCGGGGGCTGAAGCTTTCTTT. It translates to CASSSGAEAFF. The full variable domain, rest sourced from reference TRBV5-1 and TRBJ1-1, is KAGVTQTPRYLIKTRGQQVTLSCSPISGHRSVSWYQQTPGQGLQFLFEYFSETQRNKGNFPGRFSGRQFSNSRSEMNVSTLELGDSALYLCASSSGAEAFFGQGTRLTVV.